This T cell receptor beta chain was retrieved from a study of CD8 T cells in ankylosing spondylitis. As to this clonotype: What it recognizes is unknown.

As the method for making TCR beta libraries, quantitative 5'-RACE with molecular barcodes was used. Via MiXCR, TCRdb re-called the 5' RACE reads, giving one row per CDR3 protein. The data show about 360,000 distinct CDR3 sequences, approximately 22% seen once. The CDR3 is made up of 15 amino acids. The V segment lost 5 bases and the J segment 10 bases; nucleotides outside the gene matches: 9. Germline V gene lookup returns CDR1 SNHLY and CDR2 FYNNEI. Study outcomes and limitations: Within matched ankylosing spondylitis synovial fluid, disease-linked clones were reportedly significantly enriched.

Specimen: blood, either unsorted or a sorted T cell fraction (not recorded which). The origin of this receptor is a male donor with ankylosing spondylitis or in good health (not recorded which). The chain is built from TRBV2 and TRBJ2-2; 11 bases fit TRBD1. Here the CDR3 reads CASSPWTGGLEELFF. The CDR3 region has the DNA TGTGCCAGCAGTCCTTGGACAGGGGGCTTGGAGGAGCTGTTTTTT.